This T cell receptor beta chain emerged from a study of cytomegalovirus exposure and HLA in healthy donors. There are 13 residues in the CDR3. Per the germline V gene, CDR1 is SGHAT and CDR2 is FQNNGV. V was shortened by 3 bases and J by 2 bases, with 8 bases between the two germline ends. This clone was counted only a few times. Its antigen remains unidentified. 13 Jbeta primers and 60 Vbeta primers were used for the PCR. Produced via immunoSEQ multiplex PCR; TCRdb's table is partial and in-frame only. The data show tens of thousands of clones, with approximately 79% seen just once and roughly 6% held by the top ten. Overall study results and limits: Presence/absence analyses assumed roughly uniform sequencing depth across donors.

The chain has TRBV11-2 and TRBJ2-7; a weak D match, TRBD1 (5 bases). The source material was PBMCs. This clonotype was sampled from a female donor in good health and CMV-seronegative. The CDR3 region is CASSLLRAYEQYF. DNA of the CDR3: TGTGCCAGCAGCTTGCTCAGGGCCTACGAGCAGTACTTC.